Listed here are 29 T cell receptor beta chains from one sample, sequenced in a study of T cells in women clearing cervical HPV infection (dated by TCRdb to the late 2010s). Preparation of the library involved the immunoSEQ multiplex PCR assay. TCRdb holds this immuneACCESS table with in-frame rearrangements only. Some clones are missing; in checked studies, unresolved V genes explain under half, and the rest has no known cause. The data table for this sample lists roughly 35,000 clones. The top ten constitute about 1.8% of the sample. Specimen: blood buffy coat. The receptors originated from a woman aged 18 to 69 with a cervical HPV16 infection that either progressed to CIN3+ or cleared (not recorded which).

About this clone itself: From the germline J gene comes the end of the CDR3, since the read stops 3 residues before it. The rearrangement joins TRBV15 to TRBJ1-2; possible D gene TRBD1, 6 bases. Trimming shortened V by 5 bases and J by 5 bases, and 21 bases separated the two germline ends. The CDR3 extends over 16 amino acids. Germline V gene data show CDR1 as LNHNV and CDR2 as YYDKDF (reference sequence). CDR3 DNA, as far as it was read: TGTGCCACCAGCGGCCCGATTTTACAGGGACGTTATGGC. Translated: CATSGPILQGRYG. The full CDR3 protein is CATSGPILQGRYGYTF.

Worth noting for this clone: The read ends 3 residues early relative to the CDR3; the germline J gene fills the gap. The V gene is TRBV2, the J gene TRBJ1-2, with 7 bases identical to TRBD1. The germline gives CDR1 SNHLY, CDR2 FYNNEI. CDR3 length: 15 residues. J was trimmed by 3 bases and V by 4 bases; bases with no gene match: 8. The sequenced CDR3 bases are TGTGCCAGCAGTGGAACAGGGGCGAGGGACTATGGC. Amino acids: CASSGTGARDYG. The full CDR3 is CASSGTGARDYGYTF. Combining the CDR3 with reference TRBV2 and TRBJ1-2 gives the whole variable domain EPEVTQTPSHQVTQMGQEVILRCVPISNHLYFYWYRQILGQKVEFLVSFYNNEISEKSEIFDDQFSVERPDGSNFTLKIRSTKLEDSAMYFCASSGTGARDYGYTFGSGTRLTVV.

As for this clone: Read sequence stops 3 residues before the CDR3 end, and the germline J gene provides the missing end. The chain carries TRBV7-9 and TRBJ1-1; D perhaps matches TRBD1 (6 bases). Germline assignment: CDR1 SEHNR and CDR2 FQNEAQ (reference sequence). The CDR3 runs to 14 residues. The CDR3 loop reads CASWGAGAYNEAFF. Incomplete CDR3 DNA: TGTGCCAGTTGGGGAGCGGGGGCCTACAATGAG.

Turning to this clone: The sequence runs out 3 residues before the end of the CDR3; the remainder is reconstructed from the germline J gene. V usage is TRBV30 and J usage is TRBJ2-7; 9 nucleotides match TRBD1. V dropped 2 bases and J dropped 1; count of bases not matched to a gene: 9. CDR1 is GTSNPN and CDR2 is SVGIG in the germline V gene (reference sequence). The CDR3 covers 16 residues. CDR3 sequence: CAWSNGDRERSYEQYF. CDR3 DNA (partial): TGTGCCTGGAGTAATGGGGACAGGGAGAGATCCTACGAG.

Points on this clone: The CDR3 end lies 3 residues beyond the end of the read and is filled in from the germline J gene. This chain joins TRBV19 and TRBJ1-2, with D possibly matching TRBD1 (5 bases). Germline values: CDR1 LNHDA, CDR2 SQIVND (reference sequence). V was pared by 8 bases and J by 4 bases, with 11 bases between. The CDR3 sequence is 12 residues long. The CDR3 reads CASWGRSYGYTF. The CDR3 DNA, read in part, is TGTGCCAGTTGGGGCCGATCCTATGGC.

The CDR3 DNA, read in part, is TGTGCCAGCAGTGAATCGGGACAGTACTACGAG. This translates into CASSESGQYYE. The complete CDR3 sequence is CASSESGQYYEQYF. This rearrangement joins TRBV2 to TRBJ2-7; 7 bases align to TRBD1. Read coverage stops 3 residues before the CDR3 terminus; the germline J gene supplies the remainder. With 2 bases clipped from V and 3 bases from J, the junction kept 4 bases outside the gene matches. Germline V gene data show CDR1 as SNHLY and CDR2 as FYNNEI. The CDR3 loop spans 14 amino acids.

As regards this clone: The read terminates 3 residues before the CDR3 end, so the remaining end is supplied by the germline J gene. The chain uses TRBV11-3 and TRBJ2-7; D unclear. CDR3 length: 15 amino acids. Trimming shortened V by 6 bases and J by 0 bases, and 15 bases separated the two germline ends. The V gene's germline CDR1 is SGHNT and CDR2 YENEEA. The CDR3 bases that were read are TGTGCCAGCAGAAAAATCCGGGTCATCTCCTACGAG. The encoded protein is CASRKIRVISYE. The full CDR3 sequence reads CASRKIRVISYEQYF.

On this clone itself: Coverage ceases 3 residues before the CDR3 finishes, and the germline J gene fills in the end. The rearrangement uses TRBV20-1 and TRBJ2-7, with 12 bases that match TRBD2. The germline CDR1 and CDR2 sequences are DFQATT and SNEGSKA (reference sequence). The trim removed 0 bases at V and 1 base at J, leaving 4 bases unmatched. This CDR3 is built from 16 residues. The CDR3 sequence is CSARDPSGGVSYEQYF. Incomplete CDR3 DNA: TGCAGTGCTAGAGATCCTAGCGGGGGGGTATCCTACGAG.

Comment on this clone: The CDR3 end falls 3 residues outside the read, so it is completed with the germline J gene. The chain is built from TRBV18 and TRBJ1-1; possible D gene TRBD1, 6 bases. Germline V gene lookup returns CDR1 KGHSH and CDR2 LQKENI. This CDR3 has 15 amino acids. V lost 3 bases and J 0 bases, leaving 11 bases between the germline ends. Incomplete CDR3 DNA: TGTGCCAGCTCACCGGACAGACGCATGAACACTGAA. It is translated as CASSPDRRMNTE. The entire CDR3 protein is CASSPDRRMNTEAFF.

Turning to this clone: The read finishes 3 residues shy of the CDR3 end, and the germline J gene is used to complete it. V usage is TRBV19 and J usage is TRBJ2-4, with D tentatively TRBD1 or TRBD2 (5 bases each). Germline CDR1 LNHDA, CDR2 SQIVND (reference sequence). CDR3 length: 15 amino acids. The sequenced CDR3 bases are TGTGCCAGTAGTATCGGGCAGGGAGTCAACTATGGT. The encoded protein is CASSIGQGVNYG. The entire CDR3 reads CASSIGQGVNYGQYF.

CDR3: CSARVTGDAGYGYTF. The covered CDR3 bases are TGCAGTGCTAGAGTCACAGGGGACGCAGGATATGGC. The chain combines TRBV20-1 with TRBJ1-2; 7 nucleotides align to TRBD1. With the read ending 3 residues before the CDR3 end, the germline J gene is used to fill in that end. V gave up 1 base and J gave up 5 bases; unmatched junction bases: 10. CDR1 and CDR2 (germline): DFQATT, SNEGSKA (reference sequence). The CDR3 runs 15 residues.

Concerning this clone itself: The CDR3 is cut off 3 residues early in the read; its end comes from the germline J gene. V usage is TRBV4-2 and J usage is TRBJ2-5; 7 bases are a match to TRBD2. The CDR3 sequence is 15 residues long. Germline trimming cut 0 bases from V and 4 bases from J; bases unmatched to any gene: 5. The V gene's germline CDR1 is LGHNA and CDR2 YNFKEQ. The part of the CDR3 DNA that was read is TGTGCCAGCAGCCAAGATCCCAGCGGGGTAGAGACC. It translates to CASSQDPSGVET. The complete CDR3 sequence is CASSQDPSGVETQYF.

To note about this clone: The CDR3 end lies 3 residues beyond the end of the read and is filled in from the germline J gene. This chain joins TRBV7-8 and TRBJ1-2; D might be TRBD1 (5 bases). The CDR3 has 16 amino acids. CDR1 SGHVS and CDR2 FQNEAQ come from the germline V gene. CDR3 loop: CASSPIGAGEPNDYTF. Partial CDR3 DNA: TGTGCCAGCAGCCCCATAGGAGCGGGGGAACCCAATGAC. Supplemented by reference TRBV7-8 and TRBJ1-2, the full variable domain reads GAGVSQSPRYKVAKRGQDVALRCDPISGHVSLFWYQQALGQGPEFLTYFQNEAQLDKSGLPSDRFFAERPEGSVSTLKIQRTQQEDSAVYLCASSPIGAGEPNDYTFGSGTRLTVV.

A word on this clone: The sequence runs out 3 residues before the end of the CDR3; the remainder is reconstructed from the germline J gene. The rearrangement links TRBV7-9 to TRBJ1-1; possible D gene TRBD1, 5 bases. Germline lookup yields CDR1 SEHNR and CDR2 FQNEAQ (reference sequence). This CDR3 is 14 amino acids long. The DNA read from the CDR3 is TGTGCCAGCAGCCCTAGCGGGGGTTCGGAGACA. It specifies CASSPSGGSET. The full CDR3 sequence reads CASSPSGGSETAFF.

As for this clone: Read data end 3 residues before the CDR3 end; the end is taken from the germline J gene. The chain couples TRBV20-1 to TRBJ2-2; 11 positions match TRBD2. CDR3 size: 18 residues. Germline lookup yields CDR1 DFQATT and CDR2 SNEGSKA (reference sequence). V was pared by 5 bases and J by 5 bases, with 16 bases of the junction left unmatched. The sequenced part of the CDR3 DNA is TGCAGTGCTCCGTCCAGATCTATAGCGGGGGGGCCTACCGGGGAG. It specifies CSAPSRSIAGGPTGE. The full CDR3 is CSAPSRSIAGGPTGELFF.

As to this clone: The CDR3 goes on 3 residues after the read ends, and that part is filled in from the germline J gene. This rearrangement joins TRBV30 to TRBJ2-2, with a possible D match to TRBD1 (6 bases). In germline, CDR1 is GTSNPN, CDR2 SVGIG (reference sequence). There are 13 residues in the CDR3. This CDR3 reads CAYAGAPREKLFF. Partial CDR3 DNA: TGTGCCTACGCAGGGGCCCCAAGGGAAAAG.

Points on this clone: Coverage ceases 3 residues before the CDR3 finishes, and the germline J gene fills in the end. The J gene is TRBJ1-1, the V gene TRBV19, with TRBD1 as a possible D gene (5 bases). CDR3 length: 13 residues. Trimming shortened V by 7 bases and J by 1 base, and 10 bases separated the two germline ends. CDR1 is LNHDA, CDR2 SQIVND, per germline (reference sequence). CDR3 DNA (partial): TGTGCCAGTACCCCGACAGAGAACACTGAA. It encodes CASTPTENTE. The whole CDR3 is CASTPTENTEAFF. The full variable domain, completed using reference TRBV19 and TRBJ1-1, is DGGITQSPKYLFRKEGQNVTLSCEQNLNHDAMYWYRQDPGQGLRLIYYSQIVNDFQKGDIAEGYSVSREKKESFPLTVTSAQKNPTAFYLCASTPTENTEAFFGQGTRLTVV.

Worth noting for this clone: The read terminates 3 residues ahead of where the CDR3 ends, so the germline J gene completes it. This chain uses TRBV18 with TRBJ1-2; 7 bases align to TRBD1. The CDR3 totals 15 residues. Germline V lookup: CDR1 KGHSH, CDR2 LQKENI. The CDR3 sequence is CASSLMAGGNNDYTF. The sequenced CDR3 bases are TGTGCCAGCTCACTTATGGCAGGGGGAAACAATGAC.

In regard to this clone: With the read ending 3 residues before the CDR3 end, the germline J gene is used to fill in that end. V is TRBV5-1 and J is TRBJ2-1; the match to TRBD2 covers 9 bases. Per germline, CDR1 SGHRS and CDR2 YFSETQ. V dropped 3 bases and J dropped 3; count of bases not matched to a gene: 4. The CDR3 length is 15 residues. The sequenced part of the CDR3 DNA is TGCGCCAGCAGCTCGGGACTAGCCCTCTACAATGAG. It is translated as CASSSGLALYNE. In full, the CDR3 reads CASSSGLALYNEQFF.

In regard to this clone: The read terminates 3 residues before the CDR3 end, so the remaining end is supplied by the germline J gene. Other DNA sequences within the sample encode an identical CDR3. The rearrangement uses TRBV7-8 and TRBJ1-3; 8 positions match TRBD1. The CDR3 covers 15 residues. With V trimmed by 3 bases and J by 4 bases, 5 bases remained unmatched. Germline lookup yields CDR1 SGHVS and CDR2 FQNEAQ. The CDR3 bases that were read are TGTGCCAGCAGCTTCGGACGGGACAGGGGAAACACC. This encodes CASSFGRDRGNT. The entire CDR3 protein reads CASSFGRDRGNTIYF.

CDR3 loop: CSASPGQGATNEKLFF. The DNA read from the CDR3 is TGCAGTGCTTCCCCCGGGCAGGGCGCAACTAATGAAAAG. The chain combines TRBV20-1 with TRBJ2-2; tentatively, D is TRBD1 (5 bases). The read terminates 3 residues before the CDR3 end, so the remaining end is supplied by the germline J gene. The CDR3 contains 16 residues. In germline, CDR1 is DFQATT, CDR2 SNEGSKA (reference sequence).

Concerning this clone: Read coverage stops 3 residues before the CDR3 terminus; the germline J gene supplies the remainder. The chain is built from TRBV7-3 and TRBJ2-1; 8 bases match TRBD1. Trimming took 6 bases from V and 7 from J; bases not matched to a gene: 11. Looked up from germline, CDR1 is SGHTA and CDR2 is FQGTGA. This CDR3 comprises 15 residues. The DNA read from the CDR3 is TGTGCCAGCAGTTCTCCAGGGGGCGAGAAGAATGAG. It yields the protein CASSSPGGEKNE. In full, the CDR3 is CASSSPGGEKNEQFF.

About this clone itself: With the read ending 3 residues before the CDR3 end, the germline J gene is used to fill in that end. The chain has TRBV13 and TRBJ2-3; TRBD1 matches at 9 bases. This CDR3 is built from 15 residues. With 5 bases clipped from V and 3 bases from J, the junction kept 6 bases outside the gene matches. Germline values: CDR1 PRHDT, CDR2 FYEKMQ (reference sequence). The DNA read from the CDR3 is TGTGCCAGCAGCCAATACGGGACAGGGACAGATACG. Encoded protein: CASSQYGTGTDT. The CDR3, in full, reads CASSQYGTGTDTQYF.

On this clone: The read is 3 residues too short to cover the CDR3 end, so that end is filled in from the germline J gene. This chain joins TRBV20-1 and TRBJ1-2; D is unclear. Germline V gene sequence: CDR1 DFQATT, CDR2 SNEGSKA (reference sequence). The CDR3 consists of 15 residues. The covered CDR3 bases are TGCAGTGCTAGAGATAGCGGCACTGCTTATGGAAGC. It encodes CSARDSGTAYGS. The full CDR3 is CSARDSGTAYGSYTF.

As regards this clone: Coverage ceases 3 residues before the CDR3 finishes, and the germline J gene fills in the end. The J gene is TRBJ1-1, the V gene TRBV5-6, with TRBD1 matching 7 bases. The junction had 2 bases not matched to a gene; V was cut back by 0 bases and J by 3 bases. The CDR3 has 14 residues. Germline V lookup: CDR1 SGHDT, CDR2 YYEEEE. CDR3 amino acids: CASSLAGQDTEAFF. Partial CDR3 DNA: TGTGCCAGCAGCTTGGCAGGACAGGACACTGAA. Looking up the rest from reference TRBV5-6 and TRBJ1-1 gives the full variable domain: DAGVTQSPTHLIKTRGQQVTLRCSPKSGHDTVSWYQQALGQGPQFIFQYYEEEERQRGNFPDRFSGHQFPNYSSELNVNALLLGDSALYLCASSLAGQDTEAFFGQGTRLTVV.

The sequenced part of the CDR3 DNA is TGTGCCAGCTCACCACCGGGACAGCGAACTGTTGCAACTAATGAAAAA. Translated: CASSPPGQRTVATNEK. The complete CDR3 sequence is CASSPPGQRTVATNEKLFF. The chain joins TRBV18 to TRBJ1-4; 7 bases are shared with TRBD1. The observed sequence ends 3 residues before the CDR3 terminus, with the missing tail filled in from the germline J gene. V shed 0 bases and J 0 bases; nucleotides not matched to a gene: 10. Germline CDR1 reads KGHSH; CDR2 reads LQKENI. The CDR3 totals 19 residues.

Comment on this clone: From the germline J gene comes the end of the CDR3, since the read stops 3 residues before it. This chain connects TRBV5-6 to TRBJ2-3; TRBD1 matches at 7 bases. The CDR3 runs 14 residues. Germline CDR1 and CDR2: SGHDT and YYEEEE. CDR3: CASSSGQHQETQYF. The covered CDR3 bases are TGTGCCAGCAGCTCGGGACAGCACCAAGAGACG.

Comments on this clone: The CDR3 end is not reached by the read, which stops 3 residues before it; the germline J gene fills it in. At the DNA level, this CDR3 is encoded by other sequences in the same sample as well. This rearrangement joins TRBV2 to TRBJ1-4; D perhaps matches TRBD1 (5 bases). The CDR3 contains 16 residues. Looked up from germline, CDR1 is SNHLY and CDR2 is FYNNEI. The CDR3 sequence is CASRNTGTHAGEGLFF. The sequenced CDR3 bases are TGTGCCAGTAGAAATACCGGGACTCACGCGGGTGAAGGA.

Notes on this clone: The CDR3 end is not reached by the read, which stops 3 residues before it; the germline J gene fills it in. The chain employs TRBV6-1 and TRBJ2-4; 8 bases fit TRBD1. CDR1 MNHNS and CDR2 SASEGT come from the germline V gene. The CDR3 has 16 residues. V lost 3 bases and J lost 3; bases outside the gene matches: 7. CDR3 sequence: CASSEHAGTGKNIQYF. The DNA read from the CDR3 is TGTGCCAGCAGTGAGCATGCCGGGACAGGCAAAAACATT.